This TCR beta chain was recorded in a study of OX40 agonist ivuxolimab in advanced cancers. Study context: Hepatocellular carcinoma, melanoma, renal cell or head and neck cancer was diagnosed in the dose-escalation patients. Of mixed ages from roughly 23 to 80 and averaging around 60 years, the group was over 80% male.

Trimming removed 5 bases from V and 0 bases from J, with 2 bases in between. The CDR3 totals 12 residues. From germline, CDR1 is LNHDA and CDR2 SQIVND (reference sequence). In the case of this clone: Other DNA sequences in this sample translate to the same CDR3.

With baseline, cycle 4 day 1, and cycle 7 day 1 as timepoints, blood was sampled. TCRdb's copy holds only in-frame clones and misses some; the assay was immunoSEQ multiplex PCR. The sample holds around 38,000 clones; roughly 82% are singletons and the top ten take approximately 6.9%. The TCR sequence derives from an adult with an advanced solid tumor such as melanoma, head and neck, liver or kidney cancer. Sample: CD4+ or CD8+ T cells sorted from blood, taken in a trial of the OX40 agonist ivuxolimab. This chain connects TRBV19 to TRBJ1-5; D ambiguous. In DNA, the CDR3 is TGTGCCAGTAGTGGTAGCAATCAGCCCCAGCATTTT. This codes for CASSGSNQPQHF.